This T cell receptor beta chain appears in the sequencing data of a study of siplizumab effects on memory and regulatory T cells. Using immunoSEQ multiplex PCR, the repertoire was profiled, and TCRdb retains in-frame clones only, with some absent. The sample holds approximately 100,000 clones; 93% are singletons and the top ten take roughly 0.16%. This CDR3 spans 15 amino acids. Looked up from germline, CDR1 is SGHRS and CDR2 is YFSETQ. The V gene lost 0 bases and the J gene lost 0 bases, with 10 bases spanning the gap. About this clone: Other DNA sequences within the sample encode an identical CDR3.

V gene TRBV5-1 combines with J gene TRBJ2-7, with a tentative D call TRBD2 (5 bases). Sequenced: non-Treg CD4+ T cells sorted from blood. The TCR sequence derives from a human donor in good health. The CDR3 DNA reads TGCGCCAGCAGCTTGGCCTCGGGAAGCTCCTACGAGCAGTACTTC. Translating gives CASSLASGSSYEQYF.